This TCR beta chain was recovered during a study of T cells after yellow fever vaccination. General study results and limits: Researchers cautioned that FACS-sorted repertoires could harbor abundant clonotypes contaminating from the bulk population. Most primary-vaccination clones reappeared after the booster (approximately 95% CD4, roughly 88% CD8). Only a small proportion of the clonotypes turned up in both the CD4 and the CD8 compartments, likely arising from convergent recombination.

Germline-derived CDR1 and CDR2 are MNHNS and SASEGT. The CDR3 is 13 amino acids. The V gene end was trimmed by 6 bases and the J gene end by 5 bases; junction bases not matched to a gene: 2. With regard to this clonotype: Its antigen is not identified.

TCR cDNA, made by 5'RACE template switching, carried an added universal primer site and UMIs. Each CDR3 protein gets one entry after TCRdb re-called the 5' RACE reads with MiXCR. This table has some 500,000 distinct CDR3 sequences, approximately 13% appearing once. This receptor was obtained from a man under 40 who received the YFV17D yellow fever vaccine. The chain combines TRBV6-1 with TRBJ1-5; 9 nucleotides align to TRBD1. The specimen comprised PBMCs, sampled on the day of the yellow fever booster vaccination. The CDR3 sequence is CASRQGAYQPQHF. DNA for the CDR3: TGTGCCAGCAGACAGGGGGCTTATCAGCCCCAGCATTTT.